Presented here are 21 T cell receptor beta chains from one specimen sequenced in a study of monozygotic twins with inflammatory bowel disease. One entry per CDR3 protein, without DNA, is what TCRdb gives after re-calling the 5' RACE reads. The sample table sets out tens of thousands of distinct CDR3 sequences. The sample was blood. The receptors here all came from a human donor with ulcerative colitis or Crohn's disease, or a healthy co-twin of an affected twin (not recorded which).

This chain links TRBV12-3 or TRBV12-4 with TRBJ2-3; TCRdb designates TRBD1, a call that cannot be tested without DNA. The CDR3 has 14 residues. The CDR3 here is CASTKGGPEGTQYF.

The CDR3 reads CATSKGARSGANVLTF. This chain uses TRBV24-1 with TRBJ2-6; TCRdb's D gene call, TRBD1, goes unchecked for lack of DNA. Germline V lookup: CDR1 KGHDR, CDR2 SFDVKD. CDR3 length: 16 residues.

V usage is TRBV11-3 and J usage is TRBJ2-2; the TCRdb call, TRBD1, lacks DNA for checking. This CDR3 is built from 15 residues. The V gene's germline CDR1 is SGHNT and CDR2 YENEEA. The CDR3 here is CTSSSRGTGTGELFF.

V usage is TRBV12-3 or TRBV12-4 and J usage is TRBJ1-2. The CDR3 totals 14 residues. The CDR3 loop reads CASSRFRIGDGYTF.

The chain recombines TRBV10-1 with TRBJ1-1; TCRdb names TRBD1, which stays unverified in the absence of DNA. The CDR3 consists of 15 residues. From germline, CDR1 is WNHNN and CDR2 SYGVQD (reference sequence). The CDR3 spells CASSEGNRGPTEAFF.

The CDR3 sequence: CASSLVGMGRGTDTQYF. V and J are TRBV7-2 and TRBJ2-3; TCRdb reports TRBD1, a call that lacks DNA to check it against. The CDR3 contains 17 residues. Looked up from germline, CDR1 is SGHTA and CDR2 is FQGNSA.

This sequence joins TRBV7-2 and TRBJ1-2; TCRdb outputs TRBD1, but without DNA this stays unchecked. Germline CDR1 SGHTA, CDR2 FQGNSA. CDR3 length: 14 amino acids. CDR3 residues: CASSPRTGREGYTF.

The V gene is TRBV6-2 or TRBV6-3, the J gene TRBJ2-4; TCRdb designates TRBD2, a call that cannot be tested without DNA. The CDR3 is 16 residues long. CDR1 and CDR2 from the germline V gene are MNHEY and SVGEGT. CDR3: CASSFGGGTYKNIQYF.

V and J are TRBV11-2 and TRBJ2-1; the TRBD1 assignment by TCRdb is unverifiable without DNA. This CDR3 contains 16 residues. Germline assignment: CDR1 SGHAT and CDR2 FQNNGV. The chain's CDR3 is CASSLGGTVKADQQFF.

The chain joins TRBV24-1 to TRBJ2-2; TCRdb's assignment of TRBD1 cannot be checked, as there is no DNA. Germline values: CDR1 KGHDR, CDR2 SFDVKD. CDR3 length: 17 amino acids. This chain's CDR3 is CATSDADRVFNTGELFF.

This clonotype is deemed medium-sized (0.01 to 0.1%) by its frequency. The chain combines TRBV7-9 with TRBJ2-7. The CDR3 is 14 residues long. The germline gives CDR1 SEHNR, CDR2 FQNEAQ (reference sequence). CDR3 amino acids: CASSLDRSSYEQYF.

V gene TRBV5-1 combines with J gene TRBJ1-1. There are 13 residues in the CDR3. The germline V gene has CDR1 SGHRS and CDR2 YFSETQ. The CDR3 loop reads CASSYQVNTEAFF.

The V gene is TRBV29-1, the J gene TRBJ2-1; absent DNA, TCRdb's TRBD2 call cannot be checked. The CDR3 runs 16 residues. The germline V gene has CDR1 SQVTM and CDR2 ANQGSEA. The CDR3 is CSVPPKPGASYNEQFF.

The V and J genes are TRBV6-2 or TRBV6-3 and TRBJ2-3; TCRdb's assignment of TRBD2 cannot be checked, as there is no DNA. The germline gives CDR1 MNHEY, CDR2 SVGEGT. This CDR3 has 16 residues. The CDR3 protein is CASTEKGLGSPDTQYF.

The chain carries TRBV7-2 and TRBJ2-3. This CDR3 has 15 amino acids. Germline values: CDR1 SGHTA, CDR2 FQGNSA. CDR3 amino acids: CASSLIGEVTDTQYF.

The chain employs TRBV20-1 and TRBJ2-1; TCRdb's D gene call, TRBD2, goes unchecked for lack of DNA. This CDR3 is built from 15 residues. Looked up from germline, CDR1 is DFQATT and CDR2 is SNEGSKA (reference sequence). The CDR3 loop is CSARVAGGAHNEQFF.

The chain links TRBV7-8 to TRBJ2-5; the D call of TRBD2 rests on TCRdb alone, since no DNA is present to check it. This CDR3 has 16 residues. Germline CDR1 SGHVS, CDR2 FQNEAQ. CDR3: CASSLRLEGVRETQYF.

This chain connects TRBV14 to TRBJ2-5; the TRBD2 assignment by TCRdb is unverifiable without DNA. Germline V gene sequence: CDR1 SGHDN, CDR2 FVKESK. CDR3 length: 18 amino acids. The CDR3 is CASSQVSSQALYQETQYF.

The J gene is TRBJ2-4, the V gene TRBV12-3 or TRBV12-4. The CDR3 has 14 amino acids. This CDR3 is CASSPWTDKNIQYF.

The chain couples TRBV6-1 to TRBJ1-4; TCRdb calls TRBD1, which cannot be checked without DNA. Germline V CDR1 and CDR2: MNHNS, SASEGT. The CDR3 length is 15 residues. This chain's CDR3 is CASSPIGQADEKLFF.

This sequence joins TRBV5-1 and TRBJ2-5; the D gene TCRdb calls, TRBD1, cannot be checked with no DNA. There are 15 residues in the CDR3. Germline V gene data show CDR1 as SGHRS and CDR2 as YFSETQ. CDR3 region: CASSLQGRGEETQYF. The complete variable domain, with remaining parts taken from reference TRBV5-1 and TRBJ2-5, reads KAGVTQTPRYLIKTRGQQVTLSCSPISGHRSVSWYQQTPGQGLQFLFEYFSETQRNKGNFPGRFSGRQFSNSRSEMNVSTLELGDSALYLCASSLQGRGEETQYFGPGTRLLVL.